A single sample gave rise to the 7 T cell receptor beta chains below, sequenced in a study of response to subunit inactivated influenza vaccine. TCRdb analysed the RT-PCR reads with MiXCR anew, one entry per CDR3 protein. The sample consists of just under 550,000 distinct CDR3 sequences, roughly 23% of them appearing once. These data were likewise used in another study, on T cells expressing NK-cell markers. That investigation notes: For TCR beta, cDNA was produced by 5'RACE template switching with UMIs.

The sample consisted of CD4+ T cells sorted from PBMCs, taken approximately 12 days after vaccination. These TCRs come from a man aged 50-59 years who received an inactivated influenza vaccine.

This clonotype has only a few counts. V gene TRBV4-3 combines with J gene TRBJ2-2; no clear D gene. V was shortened by 0 bases and J by 6 bases, with 8 bases between the two germline ends. Germline CDR1 and CDR2: LGHNA and YSLEER. The CDR3 is made up of 14 amino acids. CDR3 amino acids: CASSQDLISGELFF. In nucleotides, the CDR3 is TGCGCCAGCAGCCAAGATTTAATTTCCGGGGAGCTGTTTTTT.

The gene calls are TRBV15 and TRBJ2-3; no clear D. Trimming took 1 base from V and 0 from J, leaving 8 bases between them. The CDR3 contains 15 residues. Germline V gives CDR1 LNHNV, CDR2 YYDKDF (reference sequence). The CDR3 reads CATSRVRFSTDTQYF. CDR3 nucleotides: TGTGCCACCAGCAGAGTCAGGTTTAGCACAGATACGCAGTATTTT.

This clonotype was seen more than once but under ten times. This chain joins TRBV7-9 and TRBJ2-7; D is tentatively TRBD1 or TRBD2 (5 bases each). Per the germline V gene, CDR1 is SEHNR and CDR2 is FQNEAQ (reference sequence). This CDR3 has 14 residues. The V and J ends lost 5 bases and 6 bases respectively, with 17 bases between them. CDR3 sequence (DNA): TGTGCCAGCAGCGCCGGGACGCAGAAAGGCGAGCAGTACTTC. Its protein product is CASSAGTQKGEQYF.

This clonotype has just a few counts. J is TRBJ2-1 and V is TRBV10-3, with 9 bases lining up with TRBD2. The CDR3 is 15 residues long. Trimming removed 5 bases from V and 2 bases from J; junction bases left unmatched: 4. The germline CDR1 and CDR2 sequences are ENHRY and SYGVKD. The DNA of the CDR3 is TGTGCCATCAGTCGACTAGCGGAAACCTACAATGAGCAGTTCTTC. Translating gives CAISRLAETYNEQFF.

The rearrangement joins TRBV12-3 or TRBV12-4 to TRBJ2-3; 10 nucleotides match TRBD1. CDR3 size: 15 residues. The ends lost 6 bases at V and 8 bases at J; junction bases unmatched: 11. CDR3: CASSRTGGSGSTQYF. The CDR3 DNA reads TGTGCCAGCAGCAGGACAGGGGGTAGCGGTAGTACGCAGTATTTT.

This clonotype was detected a few times. CDR3: CSVDGSSGANVLTF. The CDR3 nucleotides are TGCAGCGTTGACGGCAGCTCTGGGGCCAACGTCCTGACTTTC. The chain links TRBV29-1 to TRBJ2-6; D unresolved. This CDR3 contains 14 residues. Germline V lookup: CDR1 SQVTM, CDR2 ANQGSEA. V lost 3 bases and J 0 bases, leaving 6 bases between the germline ends.

The J gene is TRBJ1-1, the V gene TRBV20-1; 7 nucleotides agree with TRBD1. V lost 1 base and J lost 7; bases outside the gene matches: 9. Germline CDR1 reads DFQATT; CDR2 reads SNEGSKA (reference sequence). This CDR3 is built from 14 residues. Written as DNA, the CDR3 is TGCAGTGCTAGAGGGACCCAGGGGGTGGGTGAAGCTTTCTTT. The encoded protein is CSARGTQGVGEAFF.